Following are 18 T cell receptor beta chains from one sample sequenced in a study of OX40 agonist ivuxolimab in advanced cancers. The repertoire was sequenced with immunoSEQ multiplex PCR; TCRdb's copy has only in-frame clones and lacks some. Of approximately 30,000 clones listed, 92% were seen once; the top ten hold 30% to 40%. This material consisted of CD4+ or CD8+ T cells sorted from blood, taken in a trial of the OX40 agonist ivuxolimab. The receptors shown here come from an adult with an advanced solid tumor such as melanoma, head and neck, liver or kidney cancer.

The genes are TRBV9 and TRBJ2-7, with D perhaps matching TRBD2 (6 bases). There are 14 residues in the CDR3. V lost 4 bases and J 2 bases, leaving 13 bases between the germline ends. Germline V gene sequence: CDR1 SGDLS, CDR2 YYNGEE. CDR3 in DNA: TGTGCCAGCAGCCCCGGGACTTCTCCCTACGAGCAGTACTTC. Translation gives CASSPGTSPYEQYF.

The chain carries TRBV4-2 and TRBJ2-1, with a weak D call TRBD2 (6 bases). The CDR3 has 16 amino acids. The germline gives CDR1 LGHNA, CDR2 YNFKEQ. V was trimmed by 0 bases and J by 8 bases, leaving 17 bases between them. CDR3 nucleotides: TGTGCCAGCAGCCAAGAAACGGGAGTACCTTTCTATGAGCAGTTCTTC. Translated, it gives CASSQETGVPFYEQFF.

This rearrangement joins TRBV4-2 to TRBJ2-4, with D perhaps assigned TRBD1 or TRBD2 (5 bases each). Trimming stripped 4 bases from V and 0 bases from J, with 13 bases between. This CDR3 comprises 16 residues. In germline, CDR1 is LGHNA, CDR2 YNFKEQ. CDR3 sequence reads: CASSPWDGIAKNIQYF. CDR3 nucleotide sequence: TGTGCCAGCAGCCCCTGGGACGGAATAGCCAAAAACATTCAGTACTTC.

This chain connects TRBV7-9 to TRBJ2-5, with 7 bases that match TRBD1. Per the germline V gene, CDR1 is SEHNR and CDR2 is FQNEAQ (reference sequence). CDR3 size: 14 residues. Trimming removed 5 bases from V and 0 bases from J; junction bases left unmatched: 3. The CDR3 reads CASSRRGNQETQYF. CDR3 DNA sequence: TGTGCCAGCAGCCGCAGGGGGAACCAAGAGACCCAGTACTTC.

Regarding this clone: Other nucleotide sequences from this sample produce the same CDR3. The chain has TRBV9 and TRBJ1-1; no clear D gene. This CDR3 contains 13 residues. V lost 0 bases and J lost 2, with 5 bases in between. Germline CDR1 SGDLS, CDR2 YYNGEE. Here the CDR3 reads CASSVEGNTEAFF. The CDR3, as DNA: TGTGCCAGCAGCGTAGAGGGAAACACTGAAGCTTTCTTT.

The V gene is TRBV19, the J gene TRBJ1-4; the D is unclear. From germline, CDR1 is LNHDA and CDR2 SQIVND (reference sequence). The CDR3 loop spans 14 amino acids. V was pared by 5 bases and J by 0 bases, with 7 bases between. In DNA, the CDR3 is TGTGCCAGTAGTTACGGTGCAACTAATGAAAAACTGTTTTTT. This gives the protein CASSYGATNEKLFF.

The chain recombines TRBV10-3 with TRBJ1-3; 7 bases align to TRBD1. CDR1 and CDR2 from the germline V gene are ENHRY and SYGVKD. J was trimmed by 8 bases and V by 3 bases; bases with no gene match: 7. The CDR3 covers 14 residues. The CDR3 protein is CAISDPGGQYTIYF. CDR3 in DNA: TGTGCCATCAGTGATCCAGGGGGGCAGTACACCATATATTTT.

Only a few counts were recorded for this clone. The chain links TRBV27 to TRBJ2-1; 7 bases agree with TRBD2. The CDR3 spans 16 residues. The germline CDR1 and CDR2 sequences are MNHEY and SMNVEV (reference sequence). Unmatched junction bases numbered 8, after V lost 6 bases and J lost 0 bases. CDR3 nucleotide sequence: TGTGCCAGCAGCCCGTCTGCGGGGGACTCCTACAATGAGCAGTTCTTC. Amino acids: CASSPSAGDSYNEQFF.

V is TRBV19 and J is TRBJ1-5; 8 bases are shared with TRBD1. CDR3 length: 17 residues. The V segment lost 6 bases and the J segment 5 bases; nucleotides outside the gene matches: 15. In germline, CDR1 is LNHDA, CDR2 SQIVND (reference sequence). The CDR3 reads CASRTGTGWVGDQPQHF. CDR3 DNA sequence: TGTGCCAGTAGAACCGGGACAGGTTGGGTGGGGGATCAGCCCCAGCATTTT.

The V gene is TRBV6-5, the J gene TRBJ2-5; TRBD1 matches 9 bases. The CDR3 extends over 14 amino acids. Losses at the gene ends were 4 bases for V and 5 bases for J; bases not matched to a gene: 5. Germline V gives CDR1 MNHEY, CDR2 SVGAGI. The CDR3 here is CASSLGTGWETQYF. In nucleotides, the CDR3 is TGTGCCAGCAGTTTGGGGACAGGGTGGGAGACCCAGTACTTC.

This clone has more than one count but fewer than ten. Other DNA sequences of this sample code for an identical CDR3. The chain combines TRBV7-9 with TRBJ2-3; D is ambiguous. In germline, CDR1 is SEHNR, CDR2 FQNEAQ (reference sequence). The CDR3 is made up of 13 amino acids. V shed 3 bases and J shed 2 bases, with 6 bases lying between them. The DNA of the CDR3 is TGTGCCAGCAGCTTGAGCTACACAGATACGCAGTATTTT. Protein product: CASSLSYTDTQYF.

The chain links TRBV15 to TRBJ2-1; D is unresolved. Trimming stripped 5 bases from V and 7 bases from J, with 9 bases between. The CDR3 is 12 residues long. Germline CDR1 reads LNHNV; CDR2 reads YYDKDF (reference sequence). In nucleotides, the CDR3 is TGTGCCACCAGCGACATAGGGAATGAGCAGTTCTTC. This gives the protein CATSDIGNEQFF.

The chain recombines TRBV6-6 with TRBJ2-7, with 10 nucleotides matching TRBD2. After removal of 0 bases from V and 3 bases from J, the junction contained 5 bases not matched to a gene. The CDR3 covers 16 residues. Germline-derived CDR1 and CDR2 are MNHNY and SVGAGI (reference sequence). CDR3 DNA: TGTGCCAGCAGTTACTCTAGGACTAGCGGTAACTACGAGCAGTACTTC. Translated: CASSYSRTSGNYEQYF.

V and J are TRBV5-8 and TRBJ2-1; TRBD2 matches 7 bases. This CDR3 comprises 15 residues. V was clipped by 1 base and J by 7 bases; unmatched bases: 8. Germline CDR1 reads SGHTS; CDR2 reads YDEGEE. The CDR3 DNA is TGTGCCAGCAGCTTGATTGGCGGGAGTGGGAATGAGCAGTTCTTC. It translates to CASSLIGGSGNEQFF.

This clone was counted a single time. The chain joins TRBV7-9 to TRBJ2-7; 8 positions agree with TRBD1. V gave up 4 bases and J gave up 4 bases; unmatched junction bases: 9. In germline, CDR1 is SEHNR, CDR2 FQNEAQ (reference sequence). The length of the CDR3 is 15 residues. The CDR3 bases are TGTGCCAGCAGCTACTTCAGGGGGCAAGAGTACGAGCAGTACTTC. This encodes CASSYFRGQEYEQYF.

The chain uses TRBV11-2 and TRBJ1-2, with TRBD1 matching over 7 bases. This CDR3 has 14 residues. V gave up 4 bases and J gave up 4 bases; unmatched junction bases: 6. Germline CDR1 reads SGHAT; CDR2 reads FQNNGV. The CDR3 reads CASSWGQLAYGYTF. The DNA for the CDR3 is TGTGCCAGCAGCTGGGGACAGTTAGCCTATGGCTACACCTTC.

The CDR3 DNA sequence: TGTGCCAGCAGCGGTGCCTACGAGCAGTACTTC. Translated, it gives CASSGAYEQYF. The chain employs TRBV7-8 and TRBJ2-7, with no clear D. This CDR3 region has 11 residues. The V gene lost 5 bases and the J gene lost 2 bases, with 4 bases spanning the gap. Germline CDR1 reads SGHVS; CDR2 reads FQNEAQ.

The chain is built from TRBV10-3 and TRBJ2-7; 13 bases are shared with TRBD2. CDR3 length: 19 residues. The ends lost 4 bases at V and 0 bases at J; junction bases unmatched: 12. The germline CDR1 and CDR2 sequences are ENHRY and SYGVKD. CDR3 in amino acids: CAISGGTSGRVLSSYEQYF. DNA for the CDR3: TGTGCCATCAGTGGAGGAACTAGCGGGAGGGTACTTAGCTCCTACGAGCAGTACTTC.